Described below is a single TCR beta chain sequence and its context. Its target is not known. Only in-frame clones appear in the TCRdb table, and some are missing; sequencing was by immunoSEQ multiplex PCR. In the table there are about 120,000 clones, approximately 93% of which are singletons. These data come from a study of T cell responses to AZD1222 COVID-19 vaccine. Study-level results: After the peak T cell response, and only then, were repertoires sampled.

The germline V gene encodes CDR1 SGHNT and CDR2 YYREEE (reference sequence). The CDR3 covers 14 residues. The V end lost 1 base, the J end lost 4 bases, and 10 bases lay between the germline ends. This specimen was peripheral blood, taken on day 0 of AZD1222 vaccination. The chain couples TRBV5-4 to TRBJ2-3; D uncertain. The TCR was taken from an adult in good health. The CDR3 nucleotides read TGTGCCAGCAGCTTGCAGGCAGGCTCAGATACGCAGTATTTT. Amino acid sequence: CASSLQAGSDTQYF.